The clone carrying this TCR beta chain was picked up one time. The data were obtained in a study of blood T cell repertoires in COVID-19. Turning to the study itself: Material from acute and convalescent COVID-19 was sourced from the United States, Italy and Spain. T cells, B-cell-depleted T cells, or PBMCs supplied cDNA or gDNA.

Some clones are missing from TCRdb's copy, which holds only in-frame ones; the method was immunoSEQ multiplex PCR. The sample comprises 95,000 to 100,000 clones, approximately 91% of which are singletons, and roughly 17% rests with the top ten. This CDR3 contains 15 residues. The V end was cut by 0 bases, the J end by 0 bases, with 8 bases between. Germline loops: CDR1 SGHVS, CDR2 FQNEAQ. V is TRBV7-8 and J is TRBJ1-2, with D unresolved. Sequencing used peripheral blood. The clonotype originates from a man in his fifties with acute or convalescent COVID-19. The CDR3 nucleotides are TGTGCCAGCAGCTTAGCGACACCCGCTAACTATGGCTACACCTTC. Protein product: CASSLATPANYGYTF.